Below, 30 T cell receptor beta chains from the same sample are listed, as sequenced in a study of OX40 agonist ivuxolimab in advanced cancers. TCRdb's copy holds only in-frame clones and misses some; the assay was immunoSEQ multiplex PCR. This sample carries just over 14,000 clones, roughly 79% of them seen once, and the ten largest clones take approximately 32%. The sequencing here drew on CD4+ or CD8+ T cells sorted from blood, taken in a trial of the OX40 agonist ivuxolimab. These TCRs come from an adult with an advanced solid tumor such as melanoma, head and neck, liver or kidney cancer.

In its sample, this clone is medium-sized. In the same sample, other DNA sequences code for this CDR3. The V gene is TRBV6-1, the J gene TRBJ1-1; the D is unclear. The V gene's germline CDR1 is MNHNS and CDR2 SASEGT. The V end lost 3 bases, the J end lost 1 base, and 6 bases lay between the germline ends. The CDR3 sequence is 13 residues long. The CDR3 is CASSEKENTEAFF. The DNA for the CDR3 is TGTGCCAGCAGTGAGAAGGAGAACACTGAAGCTTTCTTT.

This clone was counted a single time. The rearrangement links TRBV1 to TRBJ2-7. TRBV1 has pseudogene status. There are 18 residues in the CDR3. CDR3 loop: CTSTPRGGCPLRICEQYF. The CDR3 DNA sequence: TGCACCAGCACCCCCCGGGGCGGGTGCCCCCTGAGGATTTGCGAGCAGTACTTC.

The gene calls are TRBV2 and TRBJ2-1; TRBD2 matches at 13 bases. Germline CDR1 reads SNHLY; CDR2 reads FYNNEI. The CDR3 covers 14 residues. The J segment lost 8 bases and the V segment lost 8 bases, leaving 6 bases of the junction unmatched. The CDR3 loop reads CASGGTSGTYEQFF. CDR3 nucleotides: TGTGCCAGCGGCGGGACTAGCGGGACTTATGAGCAGTTCTTC.

CDR3 sequence (DNA): TGTGCCAGCAGCCCGTCGGTTTCCTACGAGCAGTACTTC. This encodes CASSPSVSYEQYF. V and J are TRBV5-6 and TRBJ2-7, with D unclear. CDR1 and CDR2 from the germline V gene are SGHDT and YYEEEE. The CDR3 sequence is 13 residues long. V lost 4 bases to trimming and J lost 1 base, with 9 bases between them. Full variable domain (missing parts from reference TRBV5-6 and TRBJ2-7): DAGVTQSPTHLIKTRGQQVTLRCSPKSGHDTVSWYQQALGQGPQFIFQYYEEEERQRGNFPDRFSGHQFPNYSSELNVNALLLGDSALYLCASSPSVSYEQYFGPGTRLTVT.

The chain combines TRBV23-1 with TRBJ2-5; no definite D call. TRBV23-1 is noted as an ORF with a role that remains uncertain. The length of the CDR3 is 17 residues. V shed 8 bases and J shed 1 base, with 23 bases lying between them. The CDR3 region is CASVFPSGRLGQETQYF. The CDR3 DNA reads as TGCGCCAGCGTCTTCCCCTCCGGACGACTGGGCCAAGAGACCCAGTACTTC.

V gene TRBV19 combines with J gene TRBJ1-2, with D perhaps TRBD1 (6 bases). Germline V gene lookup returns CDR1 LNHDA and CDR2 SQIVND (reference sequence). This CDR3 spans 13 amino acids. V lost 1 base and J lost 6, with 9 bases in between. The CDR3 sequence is CASSIGGHDGYTF. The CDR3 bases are TGTGCCAGTAGTATAGGGGGGCACGATGGCTACACCTTC.

The CDR3 protein is CAWTRAGVALGYTF. CDR3 nucleotides: TGTGCCTGGACTAGAGCTGGTGTGGCTTTGGGCTACACCTTC. The J gene is TRBJ1-2, the V gene TRBV30; D gene unclear. From germline, CDR1 is GTSNPN and CDR2 SVGIG (reference sequence). The V gene lost 4 bases and the J gene lost 8 bases, with 20 bases spanning the gap. The CDR3 contains 14 residues.

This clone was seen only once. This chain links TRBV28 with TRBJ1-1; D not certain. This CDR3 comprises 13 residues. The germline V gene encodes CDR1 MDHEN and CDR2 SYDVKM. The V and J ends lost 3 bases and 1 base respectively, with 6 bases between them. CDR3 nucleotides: TGTGCCAGCAGTTTGGCAGCGAACACTGAAGCTTTCTTT. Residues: CASSLAANTEAFF.

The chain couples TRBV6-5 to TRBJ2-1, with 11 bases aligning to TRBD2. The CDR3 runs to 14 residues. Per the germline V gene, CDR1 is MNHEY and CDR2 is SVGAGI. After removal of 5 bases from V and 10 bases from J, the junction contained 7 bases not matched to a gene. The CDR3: CASSPGLAAFEQFF. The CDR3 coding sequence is TGTGCCAGCAGTCCGGGACTAGCGGCCTTCGAGCAGTTCTTC.

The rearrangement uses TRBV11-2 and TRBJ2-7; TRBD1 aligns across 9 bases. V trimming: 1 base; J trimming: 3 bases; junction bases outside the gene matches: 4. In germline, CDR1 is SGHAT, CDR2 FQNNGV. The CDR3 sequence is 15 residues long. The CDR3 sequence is CASSLGGTGLYEQYF. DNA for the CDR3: TGTGCCAGCAGCTTAGGGGGGACAGGGCTCTACGAGCAGTACTTC.

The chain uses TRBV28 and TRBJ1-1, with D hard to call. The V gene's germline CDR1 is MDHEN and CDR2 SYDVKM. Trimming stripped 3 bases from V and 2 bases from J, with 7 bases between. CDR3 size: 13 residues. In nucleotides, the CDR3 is TGTGCCAGCAGTTTTCGCAGCAACACTGAAGCTTTCTTT. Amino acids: CASSFRSNTEAFF. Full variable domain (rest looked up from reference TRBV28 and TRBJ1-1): DVKVTQSSRYLVKRTGEKVFLECVQDMDHENMFWYRQDPGLGLRLIYFSYDVKMKEKGDIPEGYSVSREKKERFSLILESASTNQTSMYLCASSFRSNTEAFFGQGTRLTVV.

The CDR3 nucleotides read TGTGCCAGCAGCCCACCTAGCGGGAGCATCTACTACAATGAGCAGTTCTTC. Translating gives CASSPPSGSIYYNEQFF. The chain uses TRBV9 and TRBJ2-1; the match to TRBD2 covers 10 bases. CDR3 length equals 17 residues. V trimming: 4 bases; J trimming: 3 bases; junction bases outside the gene matches: 10. Germline V gene sequence: CDR1 SGDLS, CDR2 YYNGEE.

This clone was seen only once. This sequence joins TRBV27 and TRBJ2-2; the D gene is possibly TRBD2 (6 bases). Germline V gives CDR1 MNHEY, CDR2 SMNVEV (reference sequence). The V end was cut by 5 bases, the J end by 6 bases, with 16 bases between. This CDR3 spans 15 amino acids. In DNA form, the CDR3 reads TGTGCCAGCAGTCCACTAGCTGGGTCCGCCGGGGAGCTGTTTTTT. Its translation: CASSPLAGSAGELFF.

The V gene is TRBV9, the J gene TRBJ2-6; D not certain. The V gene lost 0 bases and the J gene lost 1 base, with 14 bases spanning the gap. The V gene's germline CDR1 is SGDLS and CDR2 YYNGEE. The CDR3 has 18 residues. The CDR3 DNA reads TGTGCCAGCAGCGTAGGAAGAGTATTCGGGTCTGGGGCCAACGTCCTGACTTTC. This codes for CASSVGRVFGSGANVLTF.

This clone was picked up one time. The CDR3 nucleotides read TGTGCCAGCAGCGTAGCTGGGACCGGGGGCACTGAAGCTTTCTTT. As protein: CASSVAGTGGTEAFF. V usage is TRBV9 and J usage is TRBJ1-1; the D gene is possibly TRBD1 (5 bases). Germline V gene data show CDR1 as SGDLS and CDR2 as YYNGEE. This CDR3 contains 15 residues. Between the trimmed V and J ends, which lost 0 bases and 4 bases, there was a span of 13 bases.

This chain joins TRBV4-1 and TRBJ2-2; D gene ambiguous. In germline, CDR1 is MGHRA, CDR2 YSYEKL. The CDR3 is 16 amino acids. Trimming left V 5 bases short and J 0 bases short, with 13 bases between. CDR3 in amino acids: CASSGLGGSNTGELFF. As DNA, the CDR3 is TGCGCCAGCAGCGGTTTAGGCGGCTCGAACACCGGGGAGCTGTTTTTT.

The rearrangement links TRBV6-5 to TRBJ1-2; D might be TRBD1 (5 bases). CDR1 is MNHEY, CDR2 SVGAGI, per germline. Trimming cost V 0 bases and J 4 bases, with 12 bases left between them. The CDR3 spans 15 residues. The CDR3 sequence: CASSYSKGGAYGYTF. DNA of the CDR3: TGTGCCAGCAGTTACTCGAAGGGCGGGGCCTATGGCTACACCTTC.

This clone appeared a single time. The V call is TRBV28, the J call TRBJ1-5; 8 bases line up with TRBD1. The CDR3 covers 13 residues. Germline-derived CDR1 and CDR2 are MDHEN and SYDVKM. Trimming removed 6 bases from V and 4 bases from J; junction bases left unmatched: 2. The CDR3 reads CASSTGGNQPQHF. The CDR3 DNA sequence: TGTGCCAGCAGCACAGGGGGGAATCAGCCCCAGCATTTT.

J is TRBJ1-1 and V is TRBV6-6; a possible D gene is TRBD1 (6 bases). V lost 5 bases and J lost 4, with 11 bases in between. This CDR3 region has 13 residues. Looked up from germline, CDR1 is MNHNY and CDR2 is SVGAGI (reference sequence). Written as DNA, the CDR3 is TGTGCCAGCAGTGCCCTACAGGGCACTGAAGCTTTCTTT. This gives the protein CASSALQGTEAFF.

For the CDR3, the DNA is TGTGCCAGCAGTGAGGCTTTGGCAGGGTGGACCGGGGAGCTGTTTTTT. Its translation is CASSEALAGWTGELFF. The chain carries TRBV25-1 and TRBJ2-2; the D gene is possibly TRBD1 (5 bases). This CDR3 spans 16 amino acids. Germline-derived CDR1 and CDR2 are MGHDK and SYGVNS. V was shortened by 3 bases and J by 5 bases, with 16 bases between the two germline ends.

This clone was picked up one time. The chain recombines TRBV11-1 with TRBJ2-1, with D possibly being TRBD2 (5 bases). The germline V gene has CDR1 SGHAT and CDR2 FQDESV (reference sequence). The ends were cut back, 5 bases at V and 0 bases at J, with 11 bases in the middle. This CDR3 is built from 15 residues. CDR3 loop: CASSRGFSSYNEQFF. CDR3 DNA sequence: TGTGCCAGCAGCCGGGGTTTCAGCTCCTACAATGAGCAGTTCTTC. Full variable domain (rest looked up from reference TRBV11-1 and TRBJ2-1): EAEVAQSPRYKITEKSQAVAFWCDPISGHATLYWYRQILGQGPELLVQFQDESVVDDSQLPKDRFSAERLKGVDSTLKIQPAELGDSAMYLCASSRGFSSYNEQFFGPGTRLTVL.

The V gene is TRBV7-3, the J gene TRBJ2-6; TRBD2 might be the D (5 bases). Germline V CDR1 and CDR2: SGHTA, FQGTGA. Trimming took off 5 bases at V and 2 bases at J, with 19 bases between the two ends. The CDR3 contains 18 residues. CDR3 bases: TGTGCCAGCAGCCCCCTAGCCGTGTCTGAGACTGGGGCCAACGTCCTGACTTTC. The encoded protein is CASSPLAVSETGANVLTF.

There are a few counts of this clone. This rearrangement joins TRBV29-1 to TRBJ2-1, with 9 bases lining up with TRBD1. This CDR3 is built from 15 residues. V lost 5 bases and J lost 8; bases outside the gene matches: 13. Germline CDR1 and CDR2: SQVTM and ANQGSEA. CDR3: CSVPEIDRGDDEQFF. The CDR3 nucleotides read TGCAGCGTTCCTGAGATTGACAGGGGGGATGATGAGCAGTTCTTC.

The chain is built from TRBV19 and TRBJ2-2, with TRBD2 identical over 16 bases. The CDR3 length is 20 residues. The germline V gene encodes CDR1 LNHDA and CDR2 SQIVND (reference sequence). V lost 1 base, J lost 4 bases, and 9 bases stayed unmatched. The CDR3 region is CASSIGPGTSGRARTGELFF. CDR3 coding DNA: TGTGCCAGTAGTATAGGCCCCGGGACTAGCGGGAGGGCACGCACCGGGGAGCTGTTTTTT.

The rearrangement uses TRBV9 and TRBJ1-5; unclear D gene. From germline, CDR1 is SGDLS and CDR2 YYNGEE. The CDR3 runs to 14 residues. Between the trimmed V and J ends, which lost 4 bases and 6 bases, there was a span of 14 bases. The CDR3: CASSPSSGVQPQHF. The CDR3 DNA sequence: TGTGCCAGCAGCCCGTCTAGTGGGGTTCAGCCCCAGCATTTT.

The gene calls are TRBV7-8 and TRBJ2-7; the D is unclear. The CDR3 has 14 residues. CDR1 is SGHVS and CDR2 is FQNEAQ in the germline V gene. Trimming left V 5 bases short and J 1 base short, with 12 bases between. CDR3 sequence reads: CASSHLHDSYEQYF. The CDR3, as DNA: TGTGCCAGCAGCCACTTACATGATTCCTACGAGCAGTACTTC. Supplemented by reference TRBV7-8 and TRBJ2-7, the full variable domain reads GAGVSQSPRYKVAKRGQDVALRCDPISGHVSLFWYQQALGQGPEFLTYFQNEAQLDKSGLPSDRFFAERPEGSVSTLKIQRTQQEDSAVYLCASSHLHDSYEQYFGPGTRLTVT.

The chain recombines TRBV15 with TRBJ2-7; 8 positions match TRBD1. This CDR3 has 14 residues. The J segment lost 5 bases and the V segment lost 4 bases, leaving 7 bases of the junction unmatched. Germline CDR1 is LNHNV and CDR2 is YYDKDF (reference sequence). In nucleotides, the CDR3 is TGTGCCACCAGCATAACCAGGGGGCTCCACGAGCAGTACTTC. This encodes CATSITRGLHEQYF.

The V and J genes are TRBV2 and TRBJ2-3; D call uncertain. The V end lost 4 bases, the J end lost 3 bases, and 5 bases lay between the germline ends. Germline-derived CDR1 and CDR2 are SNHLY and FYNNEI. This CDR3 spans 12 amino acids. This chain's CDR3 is CASSVWTDTQYF. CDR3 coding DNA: TGTGCCAGCAGTGTCTGGACAGATACGCAGTATTTT.

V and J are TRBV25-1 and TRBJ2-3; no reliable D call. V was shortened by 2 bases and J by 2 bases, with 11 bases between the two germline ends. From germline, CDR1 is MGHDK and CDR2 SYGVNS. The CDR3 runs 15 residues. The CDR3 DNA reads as TGTGCCAGCAGTGAACAGTCTATTGCCACAGATACGCAGTATTTT. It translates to CASSEQSIATDTQYF.

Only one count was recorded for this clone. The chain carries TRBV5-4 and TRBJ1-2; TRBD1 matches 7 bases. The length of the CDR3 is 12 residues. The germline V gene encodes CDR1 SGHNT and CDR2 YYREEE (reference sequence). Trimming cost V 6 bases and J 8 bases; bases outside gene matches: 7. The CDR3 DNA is TGTGCCAGCACTCTAGGGGGCTACGGCTACACCTTC. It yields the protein CASTLGGYGYTF.